A selection of T cell receptor beta chains follows, all from one sample in a study of cytomegalovirus exposure and HLA in healthy donors. Libraries were prepared by immunoSEQ multiplex PCR; TCRdb keeps only in-frame clonotypes and omits some of them. There are tens of thousands of clones in the sample; over 55% occur only once, and 5% to 6.5% lies in the top ten. The sequenced sample was PBMCs. Every receptor here comes from a woman aged 25 to 39 in good health and CMV-seronegative. The CDR3 runs from the conserved cysteine through the conserved F or W. A D gene is named only where the DNA matches it firmly. For some rows the clone size is stated as once, few or many, or as a class when expanded; others skip it.

j_call: TRBJ1-3
d_call: NA
clone_size: NA
v_call: TRBV19
cdr3_aa: CASSTTLNTIYF
cdr3_nt: TGTGCCAGTAGTACGACACTGAACACCATATATTTT

j_call: TRBJ2-7
d_call: NA
clone_size: few
v_call: TRBV28
cdr3_aa: CASSFVSEHEQYF
cdr3_nt: TGTGCCAGCAGTTTCGTTAGTGAGCACGAGCAGTACTTC

j_call: TRBJ2-1
d_call: TRBD1
clone_size: NA
v_call: TRBV28
cdr3_aa: CASSKPGQGLYNEQFF
cdr3_nt: TGTGCCAGCAGTAAACCAGGACAGGGGCTTTACAATGAGCAGTTCTTC

j_call: TRBJ2-1
d_call: NA
clone_size: NA
v_call: TRBV15
cdr3_aa: CATSRDLVEGNEQFF
cdr3_nt: TGTGCCACCAGCAGAGATCTAGTGGAGGGCAATGAGCAGTTCTTC

j_call: TRBJ2-1
d_call: TRBD1
clone_size: few
v_call: TRBV6-4
cdr3_aa: CASSVGTGGIGEQFF
cdr3_nt: TGTGCCAGCAGTGTGGGGACAGGGGGCATTGGTGAGCAGTTCTTC

j_call: TRBJ2-1
d_call: TRBD2
clone_size: NA
v_call: TRBV9
cdr3_aa: CASSVLGGRAYNEQFF
cdr3_nt: TGTGCCAGCAGCGTACTCGGCGGGAGGGCCTACAATGAGCAGTTCTTC

j_call: TRBJ2-3
d_call: NA
clone_size: NA
v_call: TRBV10-1
cdr3_aa: CASSEDPGSDTQYF
cdr3_nt: TGCGCCAGCAGTGAGGACCCCGGGTCGGATACGCAGTATTTT

j_call: TRBJ2-3
d_call: NA
clone_size: NA
v_call: TRBV19
cdr3_aa: CASSISGHTDTQYF
cdr3_nt: TGTGCCAGTAGTATATCTGGCCACACAGATACGCAGTATTTT

j_call: TRBJ1-1
d_call: NA
clone_size: once
v_call: TRBV6-5
cdr3_aa: CASSYLEGANTEAFF
cdr3_nt: TGTGCCAGCAGTTACTTAGAGGGCGCGAACACTGAAGCTTTCTTT

j_call: TRBJ1-5
d_call: TRBD1
clone_size: NA
v_call: TRBV10-3
cdr3_aa: CAIRQGENQPQHF
cdr3_nt: TGTGCCATCCGACAGGGGGAAAATCAGCCCCAGCATTTT

j_call: TRBJ1-2
d_call: NA
clone_size: few
v_call: TRBV6-1
cdr3_aa: CASSERGLIYGYTF
cdr3_nt: TGTGCCAGCAGTGAACGGGGACTGATCTATGGCTACACCTTC

j_call: TRBJ1-2
d_call: NA
clone_size: NA
v_call: TRBV5-4
cdr3_aa: CASSLDEDNYGYTF
cdr3_nt: TGTGCCAGCAGCCTTGATGAGGATAACTATGGCTACACCTTC

j_call: TRBJ2-6
d_call: NA
clone_size: NA
v_call: TRBV19
cdr3_aa: CASWEVGAGANVLTF
cdr3_nt: TGTGCCAGTTGGGAGGTGGGCGCTGGGGCCAACGTCCTGACTTTC

j_call: TRBJ2-2
d_call: TRBD1
clone_size: few
v_call: TRBV6-5
cdr3_aa: CASSQGAPNTGELFF
cdr3_nt: TGTGCCAGCAGCCAGGGGGCCCCTAACACCGGGGAGCTGTTTTTT

j_call: TRBJ2-5
d_call: NA
clone_size: NA
v_call: TRBV7-8
cdr3_aa: CASSFGAAPGRTQYF
cdr3_nt: TGTGCCAGCAGCTTCGGAGCGGCCCCCGGCCGGACCCAGTACTTC

j_call: TRBJ2-1
d_call: NA
clone_size: NA
v_call: TRBV28
cdr3_aa: CASTITGSYNEQFF
cdr3_nt: TGTGCCAGCACCATCACTGGCTCCTACAATGAGCAGTTCTTC

j_call: TRBJ2-2
d_call: NA
clone_size: NA
v_call: TRBV29-1
cdr3_aa: CSAAGAGKDTGELFF
cdr3_nt: TGCAGCGCCGCGGGGGCGGGGAAGGACACCGGGGAGCTGTTTTTT

j_call: TRBJ2-7
d_call: TRBD2
clone_size: NA
v_call: TRBV27
cdr3_aa: CASSLAGGPYEQYF
cdr3_nt: TGTGCCAGCAGTTTGGCGGGGGGCCCCTACGAGCAGTACTTC

j_call: TRBJ1-1
d_call: NA
clone_size: NA
v_call: TRBV29-1
cdr3_aa: CSAGPTGLNTEAFF
cdr3_nt: TGCAGCGCTGGACCTACAGGGCTGAACACTGAAGCTTTCTTT

j_call: TRBJ1-2
d_call: TRBD1
clone_size: few
v_call: TRBV4-3
cdr3_aa: CASSQVGTANYGYTF
cdr3_nt: TGCGCCAGCAGCCAAGTCGGGACAGCGAACTATGGCTACACCTTC

j_call: TRBJ2-5
d_call: NA
clone_size: NA
v_call: TRBV7-9
cdr3_aa: CASNPGFRGKETQYF
cdr3_nt: TGTGCCAGCAACCCCGGGTTTAGGGGGAAAGAGACCCAGTACTTC

j_call: TRBJ2-5
d_call: NA
clone_size: NA
v_call: TRBV9
cdr3_aa: CASSIGRSGGEETQYF
cdr3_nt: TGTGCCAGCAGCATAGGACGTAGCGGAGGGGAAGAGACCCAGTACTTC

j_call: TRBJ2-7
d_call: TRBD1
clone_size: few
v_call: TRBV5-1
cdr3_aa: CASRLDRGPFYEQYF
cdr3_nt: TGCGCCAGCAGACTGGACAGGGGTCCTTTCTACGAGCAGTACTTC

j_call: TRBJ1-1
d_call: NA
clone_size: NA
v_call: TRBV11-2
cdr3_aa: CASMQGSNTEAFF
cdr3_nt: TGTGCCAGCATGCAGGGGTCGAACACTGAAGCTTTCTTT

j_call: TRBJ2-7
d_call: TRBD1
clone_size: NA
v_call: TRBV6-1
cdr3_aa: CASSAWDRGYSYEQYF
cdr3_nt: TGTGCCAGCAGTGCCTGGGACAGGGGATATTCCTACGAGCAGTATTTC

j_call: TRBJ1-5
d_call: NA
clone_size: few
v_call: TRBV19
cdr3_aa: CASSDRLDQPQHF
cdr3_nt: TGTGCCAGTAGTGACAGGTTAGATCAGCCCCAGCATTTT

j_call: TRBJ1-6
d_call: NA
clone_size: NA
v_call: TRBV7-9
cdr3_aa: CASSLEEALHF
cdr3_nt: TGTGCCAGCAGCTTGGAGGAGGCCCTCCACTTT

j_call: TRBJ2-7
d_call: TRBD1
clone_size: NA
v_call: TRBV5-6
cdr3_aa: CASSHKFRDSAYEQYF
cdr3_nt: TGTGCCAGCAGCCACAAGTTCCGGGACAGTGCCTACGAGCAGTACTTC

j_call: TRBJ1-2
d_call: TRBD1
clone_size: few
v_call: TRBV19
cdr3_aa: CASFDRVGGGYTF
cdr3_nt: TGTGCCAGCTTCGACAGGGTCGGAGGTGGCTACACCTTC

j_call: TRBJ1-5
d_call: NA
clone_size: NA
v_call: TRBV7-9
cdr3_aa: CASSLVGDQPQHF
cdr3_nt: TGTGCCAGCAGCTTAGTAGGAGATCAGCCCCAGCATTTT

j_call: TRBJ2-1
d_call: TRBD2
clone_size: NA
v_call: TRBV19
cdr3_aa: CASSIMREGNEQFF
cdr3_nt: TGTGCCAGTAGTATAATGCGGGAGGGCAATGAGCAGTTCTTC

j_call: TRBJ2-1
d_call: NA
clone_size: NA
v_call: TRBV1
cdr3_aa: CTSRVFSGGSHNEQFF
cdr3_nt: TGCACCAGCAGAGTTTTTAGCGGGGGGTCCCACAATGAGCAGTTCTTC

j_call: TRBJ1-2
d_call: TRBD1
clone_size: NA
v_call: TRBV4-3
cdr3_aa: CASSQTGLEGYTF
cdr3_nt: TGCGCCAGCAGCCAGACAGGGCTAGAGGGCTACACCTTC

j_call: TRBJ2-7
d_call: NA
clone_size: NA
v_call: TRBV19
cdr3_aa: CASSIDMETYEQYF
cdr3_nt: TGTGCCAGTAGTATAGATATGGAGACTTACGAGCAGTACTTC

j_call: TRBJ2-1
d_call: NA
clone_size: NA
v_call: TRBV5-1
cdr3_aa: CASRQVNEQFF
cdr3_nt: TGCGCCAGTCGACAGGTCAATGAGCAGTTCTTC

j_call: TRBJ2-7
d_call: NA
clone_size: NA
v_call: TRBV10-1
cdr3_aa: CASAPQGSYEQYF
cdr3_nt: TGCGCCAGCGCTCCCCAGGGTTCCTACGAGCAGTACTTC

j_call: TRBJ2-2
d_call: TRBD2
clone_size: NA
v_call: TRBV25-1
cdr3_aa: CASRAPSGGRNTGELFF
cdr3_nt: TGTGCCAGCAGAGCTCCCAGCGGGGGGCGGAACACCGGGGAGCTGTTTTTT

j_call: TRBJ2-7
d_call: TRBD1
clone_size: NA
v_call: TRBV11-3
cdr3_aa: CASSQTGYEQYF
cdr3_nt: TGTGCCAGCAGTCAGACAGGGTACGAGCAGTACTTC

j_call: TRBJ2-2
d_call: NA
clone_size: NA
v_call: TRBV7-2
cdr3_aa: CASKRTGASTGELFF
cdr3_nt: TGTGCCAGCAAACGGACGGGAGCATCGACCGGGGAGCTGTTTTTT

j_call: TRBJ2-1
d_call: NA
clone_size: NA
v_call: TRBV6-4
cdr3_aa: CASSDSGSSYNEQFF
cdr3_nt: TGTGCCAGCAGTGACTCAGGGAGCTCCTACAATGAGCAGTTCTTC

j_call: TRBJ1-2
d_call: NA
clone_size: NA
v_call: TRBV27
cdr3_aa: CASSDGTNYGYTF
cdr3_nt: TGTGCCAGCAGTGACGGGACTAACTATGGCTACACCTTC

j_call: TRBJ2-2
d_call: TRBD2
clone_size: NA
v_call: TRBV10-3
cdr3_aa: CAISEPKRERGELFF
cdr3_nt: TGTGCCATCAGTGAACCCAAGCGGGAGAGGGGGGAGCTGTTTTTT

j_call: TRBJ2-1
d_call: TRBD1
clone_size: few
v_call: TRBV25-1
cdr3_aa: CASSGTGDEQFF
cdr3_nt: TGTGCCAGCAGTGGGACAGGGGATGAGCAGTTCTTC

j_call: TRBJ1-5
d_call: NA
clone_size: few
v_call: TRBV30
cdr3_aa: CAWSLDRTNQPQHF
cdr3_nt: TGTGCCTGGAGTTTGGACAGAACTAATCAGCCCCAGCATTTT

j_call: TRBJ2-7
d_call: NA
clone_size: NA
v_call: TRBV9
cdr3_aa: CASSVSHGTRNEQYF
cdr3_nt: TGTGCCAGCAGCGTCTCCCACGGAACGAGGAACGAGCAGTACTTC

j_call: TRBJ2-1
d_call: TRBD1
clone_size: NA
v_call: TRBV7-2
cdr3_aa: CASSLAGTGGRDEQFF
cdr3_nt: TGTGCCAGCAGCTTAGCCGGGACAGGGGGCCGGGATGAGCAGTTCTTC

j_call: TRBJ1-1
d_call: NA
clone_size: NA
v_call: TRBV28
cdr3_aa: CASSLQGRAFF
cdr3_nt: TGTGCCAGCAGCTTGCAGGGCCGAGCTTTCTTT